One sample yielded the 19 T cell receptor beta chains listed below, sequenced in a study of blood T cell repertoires in COVID-19. The assay was immunoSEQ multiplex PCR, and TCRdb's table has in-frame clones only and misses some. The table includes some 28,000 clones, roughly 85% detected once. The sample comprised peripheral blood. All receptors come from a human donor in a cohort sampled during active COVID-19.

The J gene is TRBJ2-2, the V gene TRBV7-2, with 13 bases matching TRBD2. Trimming cost V 5 bases and J 7 bases; bases outside gene matches: 4. Germline assignment: CDR1 SGHTA and CDR2 FQGNSA. The CDR3 sequence is 15 residues long. This CDR3 is CASSPGLAGLGELFF. In nucleotides, the CDR3 is TGTGCCAGCAGCCCGGGACTAGCGGGACTCGGGGAGCTGTTTTTT.

This clone was seen once. The V and J genes are TRBV19 and TRBJ1-2, with D possibly matching TRBD1 (6 bases). Deletions cut 0 bases from V and 4 bases from J, with 12 bases between. The CDR3 extends over 15 amino acids. The germline gives CDR1 LNHDA, CDR2 SQIVND (reference sequence). The CDR3 DNA is TGTGCCAGTAGTATAGATGGACAGAAAATCTATGGCTACACCTTC. It codes for CASSIDGQKIYGYTF.

In this sample, this clone turned up once. The rearrangement joins TRBV6-6 to TRBJ2-1, with TRBD2 matching over 13 bases. Trimming removed 5 bases from V and 7 bases from J; junction bases left unmatched: 20. CDR1 is MNHNY, CDR2 SVGAGI, per germline (reference sequence). The CDR3 runs to 20 residues. CDR3 DNA: TGTGCCAGCAGTCCCCGTTTGGGGGGGACTAGCGGGACCCTTGGGAATGAGCAGTTCTTC. The encoded protein is CASSPRLGGTSGTLGNEQFF.

CDR3 sequence reads: CASRTPGQSEKLFF. In DNA form, the CDR3 reads TGTGCCAGTAGAACCCCGGGACAGTCTGAAAAACTGTTTTTT. V is TRBV19 and J is TRBJ1-4; 7 bases agree with TRBD1. This CDR3 spans 14 amino acids. The germline V gene has CDR1 LNHDA and CDR2 SQIVND (reference sequence). The V segment lost 6 bases and the J segment 7 bases; nucleotides outside the gene matches: 8.

The chain links TRBV5-1 to TRBJ2-5, with TRBD1 matching 7 bases. Trimming took 4 bases from V and 5 from J; bases not matched to a gene: 14. This CDR3 contains 16 residues. Germline V gives CDR1 SGHRS, CDR2 YFSETQ. The CDR3 region is CASSLGRDRGLETQYF. In nucleotides, the CDR3 is TGCGCCAGCAGCCTGGGCCGGGACAGAGGGCTGGAGACCCAGTACTTC. The full variable domain, its missing parts supplied by reference TRBV5-1 and TRBJ2-5, is KAGVTQTPRYLIKTRGQQVTLSCSPISGHRSVSWYQQTPGQGLQFLFEYFSETQRNKGNFPGRFSGRQFSNSRSEMNVSTLELGDSALYLCASSLGRDRGLETQYFGPGTRLLVL.

The chain recombines TRBV19 with TRBJ2-3; 7 nucleotides line up with TRBD1. V shed 4 bases, J shed 0 bases, and the junction held 16 bases outside the gene matches. Germline V CDR1 and CDR2: LNHDA, SQIVND (reference sequence). CDR3 length: 19 amino acids. This chain's CDR3 is CASSTVFLRQGRSTDTQYF. The DNA for the CDR3 is TGTGCCAGTAGTACCGTCTTTCTCAGACAGGGTCGGAGCACAGATACGCAGTATTTT.

The CDR3 loop reads CASGLAYLSGGGAGELFF. Here the CDR3 DNA reads TGTGCTAGTGGTTTGGCCTACCTCTCAGGTGGGGGCGCCGGGGAGCTGTTTTTT. The rearrangement links TRBV12-5 to TRBJ2-2; tentative D call: TRBD1 (6 bases). The CDR3 extends over 18 amino acids. CDR1 LGHNT and CDR2 FRNRAP come from the germline V gene. The V gene lost 1 base and the J gene lost 6 bases, with 21 bases spanning the gap.

The V gene is TRBV6-4, the J gene TRBJ2-1, with TRBD2 identical over 14 bases. Germline-derived CDR1 and CDR2 are MRHNA and SNTAGT. The V and J ends lost 9 bases and 1 base, in that order; junction bases with no gene match: 14. This CDR3 is built from 19 residues. The CDR3 DNA follows: TGTGCCAGTTACCTAGGGACTAGCGGGAGATTAGGGTCCTACAATGAGCAGTTCTTC. It codes for CASYLGTSGRLGSYNEQFF.

In its sample, this clone was seen a few times. The chain is built from TRBV18 and TRBJ1-5, with D perhaps TRBD1 (6 bases). With 2 bases removed from V and 6 bases from J, the gap between germline ends came to 14 bases. Germline assignment: CDR1 KGHSH and CDR2 LQKENI. The CDR3 contains 15 residues. The CDR3 here is CASSPIRDTSQPQHF. The DNA of the CDR3 is TGTGCCAGCTCACCAATAAGGGACACTAGTCAGCCCCAGCATTTT.

There are a few counts of this clone. The chain recombines TRBV19 with TRBJ2-3; tentative D call: TRBD1 (5 bases). CDR3 length: 15 residues. The germline V and J ends were trimmed by 3 bases and 0 bases, with 10 bases remaining between them. In germline, CDR1 is LNHDA, CDR2 SQIVND (reference sequence). The chain's CDR3 is CASSMGQASTDTQYF. The CDR3 coding sequence is TGTGCCAGTAGTATGGGGCAGGCGAGCACAGATACGCAGTATTTT.

The chain employs TRBV2 and TRBJ1-6, with D possibly matching TRBD1 (6 bases). V shed 7 bases and J shed 7 bases, with 14 bases lying between them. In germline, CDR1 is SNHLY, CDR2 FYNNEI. The length of the CDR3 is 14 residues. The CDR3 protein is CASKTNTGNSPLHF. CDR3 DNA: TGTGCCAGCAAGACTAATACAGGGAATTCACCCCTCCACTTT.

V gene TRBV11-2 combines with J gene TRBJ2-1; TRBD2 matches at 7 bases. The CDR3 is 14 residues long. Germline V gene sequence: CDR1 SGHAT, CDR2 FQNNGV. J was trimmed by 9 bases and V by 0 bases; bases with no gene match: 5. In DNA form, the CDR3 reads TGTGCCAGCAGCTTAGATTGGATAGCGGGTGAGCAGTTCTTC. Its protein is CASSLDWIAGEQFF.

This chain connects TRBV18 to TRBJ1-4; 7 bases line up with TRBD1. Germline CDR1 KGHSH, CDR2 LQKENI. The V gene end was trimmed by 1 base and the J gene end by 8 bases; junction bases not matched to a gene: 4. The CDR3 sequence is 14 residues long. The CDR3 DNA reads as TGTGCCAGCTCACCACAGACAGGGTTCGAAAAACTGTTTTTT. It is translated as CASSPQTGFEKLFF.

V is TRBV9 and J is TRBJ2-1; 14 nucleotides agree with TRBD2. Germline V CDR1 and CDR2: SGDLS, YYNGEE. V dropped 3 bases and J dropped 6; count of bases not matched to a gene: 2. This CDR3 has 15 residues. Here the CDR3 reads CASSATSGGANEQFF. The CDR3 DNA follows: TGTGCCAGCAGCGCGACTAGCGGGGGGGCCAATGAGCAGTTCTTC.

The chain combines TRBV11-2 with TRBJ1-4, with D perhaps TRBD1 (6 bases). Germline CDR1 SGHAT, CDR2 FQNNGV. V lost 3 bases and J 7 bases, leaving 15 bases between the germline ends. This CDR3 has 15 residues. CDR3 sequence reads: CASSLQGSIREKLFF. CDR3 nucleotides: TGTGCCAGCAGCTTGCAGGGGAGTATACGTGAAAAACTGTTTTTT.

V and J are TRBV5-1 and TRBJ1-1, with D perhaps matching TRBD1 (5 bases). The CDR3 length is 13 residues. CDR1 is SGHRS and CDR2 is YFSETQ in the germline V gene. Trimming left V 2 bases short and J 1 base short, with 6 bases between. The CDR3 protein is CASSFDRNTEAFF. DNA of the CDR3: TGCGCCAGCAGCTTCGACAGGAACACTGAAGCTTTCTTT.

V usage is TRBV2 and J usage is TRBJ2-1, with TRBD2 matching 12 bases. Germline CDR1 and CDR2: SNHLY and FYNNEI. Germline trimming cut 9 bases from V and 6 bases from J; bases unmatched to any gene: 3. The CDR3 runs 13 residues. CDR3 in DNA: TGTGCCAGTGGACTAGCGGGATTCAATGAGCAGTTCTTC. This gives the protein CASGLAGFNEQFF.

The chain has TRBV7-8 and TRBJ2-7; 8 bases map to TRBD1. CDR1 is SGHVS, CDR2 FQNEAQ, per germline. The CDR3 length is 14 residues. Unmatched junction bases numbered 6, after V lost 8 bases and J lost 0 bases. The CDR3 region is CASLRDRSSYEQYF. The DNA of the CDR3 is TGTGCCAGCCTTCGGGACAGGAGCTCCTACGAGCAGTACTTC.

This rearrangement joins TRBV2 to TRBJ1-2, with D perhaps TRBD1 (6 bases). The germline V gene has CDR1 SNHLY and CDR2 FYNNEI. The CDR3 totals 13 residues. The V gene lost 11 bases and the J gene lost 4 bases, with 17 bases spanning the gap. The CDR3 sequence is CASNRGGSYGYTF. CDR3 coding DNA: TGTGCCTCCAACCGGGGGGGCAGCTATGGCTACACCTTC. The complete variable domain, with remaining parts taken from reference TRBV2 and TRBJ1-2, reads EPEVTQTPSHQVTQMGQEVILRCVPISNHLYFYWYRQILGQKVEFLVSFYNNEISEKSEIFDDQFSVERPDGSNFTLKIRSTKLEDSAMYFCASNRGGSYGYTFGSGTRLTVV.